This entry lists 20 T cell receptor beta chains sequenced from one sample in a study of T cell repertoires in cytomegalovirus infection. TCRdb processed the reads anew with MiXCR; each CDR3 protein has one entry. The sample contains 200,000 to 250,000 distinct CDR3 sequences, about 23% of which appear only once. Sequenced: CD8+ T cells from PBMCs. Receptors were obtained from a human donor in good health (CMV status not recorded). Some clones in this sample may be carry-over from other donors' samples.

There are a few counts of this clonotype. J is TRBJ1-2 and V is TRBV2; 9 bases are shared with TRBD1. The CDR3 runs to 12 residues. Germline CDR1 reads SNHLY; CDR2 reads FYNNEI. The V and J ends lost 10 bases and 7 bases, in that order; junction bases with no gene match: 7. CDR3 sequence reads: CAKQRQGVGYTF. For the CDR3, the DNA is TGTGCCAAACAAAGACAGGGGGTTGGCTACACCTTC.

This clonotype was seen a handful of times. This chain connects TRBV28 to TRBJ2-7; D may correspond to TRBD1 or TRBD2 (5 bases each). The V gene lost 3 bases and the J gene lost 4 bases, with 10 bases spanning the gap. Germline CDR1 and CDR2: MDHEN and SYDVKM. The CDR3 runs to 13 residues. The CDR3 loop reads CASSLLWGYEQYF. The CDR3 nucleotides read TGTGCCAGCAGTTTGCTTTGGGGGTACGAGCAGTACTTC.

The CDR3: CASSEDSLSGNTIYF. In DNA, the CDR3 is TGTGCCAGCAGCGAAGACAGCCTCTCTGGAAACACCATATATTTT. V usage is TRBV6-2 or TRBV6-3 and J usage is TRBJ1-3, with TRBD1 as a possible D gene (5 bases). The V and J ends lost 6 bases and 0 bases respectively, with 12 bases between them. CDR3 length: 15 amino acids. Per germline, CDR1 MNHEY and CDR2 SVGEGT.

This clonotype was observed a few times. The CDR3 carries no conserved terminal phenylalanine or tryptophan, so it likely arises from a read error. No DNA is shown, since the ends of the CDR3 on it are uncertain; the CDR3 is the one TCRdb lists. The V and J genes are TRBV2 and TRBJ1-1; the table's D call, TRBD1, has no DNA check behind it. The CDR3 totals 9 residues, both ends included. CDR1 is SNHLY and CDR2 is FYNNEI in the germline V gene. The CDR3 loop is CASRGGQGV.

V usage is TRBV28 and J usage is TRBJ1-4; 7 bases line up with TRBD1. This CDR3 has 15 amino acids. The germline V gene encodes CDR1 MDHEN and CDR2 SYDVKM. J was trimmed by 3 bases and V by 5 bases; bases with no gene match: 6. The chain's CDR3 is CASSDTGAANEKLFF. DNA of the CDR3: TGTGCCAGCAGTGACACAGGGGCAGCTAATGAAAAACTGTTTTTT.

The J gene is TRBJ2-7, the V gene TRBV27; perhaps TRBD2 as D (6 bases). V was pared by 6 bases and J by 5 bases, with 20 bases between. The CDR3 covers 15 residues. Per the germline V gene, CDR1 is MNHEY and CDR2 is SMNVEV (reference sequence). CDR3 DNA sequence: TGTGCCAGCAGGCCCGGTCGGGGGAAAAAGGACGAGCAGTACTTC. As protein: CASRPGRGKKDEQYF.

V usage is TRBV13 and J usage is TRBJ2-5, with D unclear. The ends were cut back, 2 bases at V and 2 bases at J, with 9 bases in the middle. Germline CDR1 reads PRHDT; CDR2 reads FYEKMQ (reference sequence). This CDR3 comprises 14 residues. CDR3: CASSLIRSQETQYF. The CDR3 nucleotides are TGTGCCAGCAGCTTAATTCGATCGCAAGAGACCCAGTACTTC.

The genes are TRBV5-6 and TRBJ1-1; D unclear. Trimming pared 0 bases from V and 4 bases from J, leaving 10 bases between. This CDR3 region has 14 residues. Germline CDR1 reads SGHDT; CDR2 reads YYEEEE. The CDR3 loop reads CASSLGSLVTEAFF. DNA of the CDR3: TGTGCCAGCAGCTTGGGGTCGCTCGTCACTGAAGCTTTCTTT. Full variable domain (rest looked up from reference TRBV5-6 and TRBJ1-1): DAGVTQSPTHLIKTRGQQVTLRCSPKSGHDTVSWYQQALGQGPQFIFQYYEEEERQRGNFPDRFSGHQFPNYSSELNVNALLLGDSALYLCASSLGSLVTEAFFGQGTRLTVV.

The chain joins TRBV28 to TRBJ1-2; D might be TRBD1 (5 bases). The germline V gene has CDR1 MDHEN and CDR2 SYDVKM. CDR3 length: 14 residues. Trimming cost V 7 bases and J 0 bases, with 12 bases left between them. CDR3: CASTYGRANYGYTF. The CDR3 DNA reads TGTGCCAGCACCTACGGCAGGGCTAACTATGGCTACACCTTC.

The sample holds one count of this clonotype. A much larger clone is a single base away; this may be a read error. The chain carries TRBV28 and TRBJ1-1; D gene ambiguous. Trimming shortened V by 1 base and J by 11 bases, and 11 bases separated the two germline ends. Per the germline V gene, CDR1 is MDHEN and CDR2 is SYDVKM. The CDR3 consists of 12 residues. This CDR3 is CASSLYSGVAFF. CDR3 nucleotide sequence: TGTGCCAGCAGTTTATACAGCGGGGTGGCTTTCTTT.

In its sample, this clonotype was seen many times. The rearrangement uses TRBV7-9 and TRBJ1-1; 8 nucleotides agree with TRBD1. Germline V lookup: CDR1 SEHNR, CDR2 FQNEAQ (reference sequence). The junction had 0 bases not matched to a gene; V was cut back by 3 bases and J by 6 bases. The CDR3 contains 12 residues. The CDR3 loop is CASSLTGAEAFF. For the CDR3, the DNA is TGTGCCAGCAGCTTGACAGGGGCTGAAGCTTTCTTT.

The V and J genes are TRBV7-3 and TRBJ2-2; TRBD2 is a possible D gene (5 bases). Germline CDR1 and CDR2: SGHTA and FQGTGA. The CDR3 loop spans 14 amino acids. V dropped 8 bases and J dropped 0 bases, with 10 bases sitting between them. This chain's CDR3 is CASESGPNTGELFF. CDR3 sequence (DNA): TGTGCCAGCGAGAGCGGACCGAACACCGGGGAGCTGTTTTTT.

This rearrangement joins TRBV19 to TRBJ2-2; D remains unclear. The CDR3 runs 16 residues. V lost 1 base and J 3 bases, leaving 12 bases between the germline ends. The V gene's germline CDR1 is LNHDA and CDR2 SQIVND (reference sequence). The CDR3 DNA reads TGTGCCAGTAGTATAGGTGGGATCATAGACACCGGGGAGCTGTTTTTT. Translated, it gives CASSIGGIIDTGELFF.

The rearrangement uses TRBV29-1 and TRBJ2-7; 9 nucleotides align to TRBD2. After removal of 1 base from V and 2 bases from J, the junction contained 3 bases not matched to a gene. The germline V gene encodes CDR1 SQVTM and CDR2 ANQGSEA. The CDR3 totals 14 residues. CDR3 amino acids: CSVEGKRGAYEQYF. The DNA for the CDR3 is TGCAGCGTTGAAGGAAAGCGGGGGGCCTACGAGCAGTACTTC.

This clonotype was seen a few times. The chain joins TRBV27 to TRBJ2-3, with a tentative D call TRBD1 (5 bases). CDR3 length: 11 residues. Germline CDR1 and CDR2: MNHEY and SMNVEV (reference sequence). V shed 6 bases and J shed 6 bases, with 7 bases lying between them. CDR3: CASRKGDTQYF. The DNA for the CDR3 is TGTGCCAGCAGGAAGGGGGATACGCAGTATTTT.

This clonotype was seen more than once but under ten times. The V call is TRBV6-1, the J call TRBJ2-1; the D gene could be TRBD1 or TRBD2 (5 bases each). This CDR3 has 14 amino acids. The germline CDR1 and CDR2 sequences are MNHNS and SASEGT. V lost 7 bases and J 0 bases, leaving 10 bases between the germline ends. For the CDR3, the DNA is TGTGCCAGCATAGAGGGGTACTCCTACAATGAGCAGTTCTTC. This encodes CASIEGYSYNEQFF.

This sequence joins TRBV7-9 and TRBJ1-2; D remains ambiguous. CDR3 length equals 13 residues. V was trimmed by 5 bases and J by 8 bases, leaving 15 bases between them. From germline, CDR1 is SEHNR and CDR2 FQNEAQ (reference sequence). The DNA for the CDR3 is TGTGCCAGCAGCATGAATCCCGATGAGGGCTACACCTTC. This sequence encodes CASSMNPDEGYTF.

CDR3 region: CASSAAGGPNEQFF. Here the CDR3 DNA reads TGTGCCAGCAGTGCTGCGGGGGGACCCAATGAGCAGTTCTTC. V gene TRBV25-1 combines with J gene TRBJ2-1; TRBD2 agrees at 8 bases. V lost 4 bases, J lost 6 bases, and 5 bases stayed unmatched. There are 14 residues in the CDR3. CDR1 and CDR2 (germline): MGHDK, SYGVNS.

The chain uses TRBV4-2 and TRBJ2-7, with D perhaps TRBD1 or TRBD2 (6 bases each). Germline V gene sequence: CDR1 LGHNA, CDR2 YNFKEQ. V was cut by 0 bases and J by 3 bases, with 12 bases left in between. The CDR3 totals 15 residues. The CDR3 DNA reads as TGTGCCAGCAGCCAAGAACCGGGGGCCATCTACGAGCAGTACTTC. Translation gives CASSQEPGAIYEQYF.

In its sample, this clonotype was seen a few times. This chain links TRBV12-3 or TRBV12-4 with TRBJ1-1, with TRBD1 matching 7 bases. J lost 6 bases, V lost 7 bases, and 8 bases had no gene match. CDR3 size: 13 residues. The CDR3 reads CASTLQGSPEAFF. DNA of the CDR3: TGTGCCAGCACCCTACAGGGGAGCCCTGAAGCTTTCTTT.